This T cell receptor beta chain derives from a study of identical twins. TCRdb re-called the 5' RACE reads with MiXCR, one entry per CDR3 protein. The sample has around 510,000 distinct CDR3 sequences; more than 13% are singletons. This CDR3 region has 16 residues. The ends were cut back, 5 bases at V and 12 bases at J, with 26 bases in the middle. The germline V gene has CDR1 MNHEY and CDR2 SVGEGT. Healthy Caucasian individuals made up all the donors. As regards this clonotype: The antigen is unknown.

Findings of the study overall: Among out-of-frame alpha sequences shared by twins, low generation probability occurred in excess. The abundant beta clonotypes from cord blood had fewer insertions, and memory repertoires had none of this.

The sample was also linked to a second study, of yellow fever vaccine responses in identical twins. That report adds: Reported findings indicate that twins' vaccine T cell responses seemed partially convergent, partially personalized.

Sample: CD4+ T cells sorted from blood. The chain joins TRBV6-2 or TRBV6-3 to TRBJ2-1; possibly TRBD2 for D (5 bases). This TCR was recovered from a woman between 18 and 29 years old in good health. For the CDR3, the DNA is TGTGCCAGCAGTCCCCCCCCTAGCCTAAACCTACCAGGGCAGTTCTTC. It specifies CASSPPPSLNLPGQFF.